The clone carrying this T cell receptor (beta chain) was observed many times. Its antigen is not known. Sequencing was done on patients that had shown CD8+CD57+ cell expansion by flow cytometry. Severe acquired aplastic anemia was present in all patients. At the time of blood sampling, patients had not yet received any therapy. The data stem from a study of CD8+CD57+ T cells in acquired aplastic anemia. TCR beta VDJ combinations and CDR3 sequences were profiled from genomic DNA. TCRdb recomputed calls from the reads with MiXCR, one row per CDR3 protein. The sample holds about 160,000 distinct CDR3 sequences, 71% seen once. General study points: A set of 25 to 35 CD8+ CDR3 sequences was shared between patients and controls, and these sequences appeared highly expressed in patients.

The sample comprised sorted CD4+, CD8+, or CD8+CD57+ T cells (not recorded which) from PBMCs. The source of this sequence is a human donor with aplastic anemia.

CDR3 amino acids: CASSDSIGGTGELFF. The CDR3 nucleotides read TGTGCCAGCAGTGACTCTATAGGGGGCACCGGGGAGCTGTTTTTT. The rearrangement links TRBV6-4 to TRBJ2-2; D may be TRBD1 (6 bases). The V and J ends lost 0 bases and 4 bases respectively, with 9 bases between them. The CDR3 is made up of 15 amino acids. CDR1 MRHNA and CDR2 SNTAGT come from the germline V gene.